This TCR beta chain stems from a study of control samples from healthy donors and cancer patients. The CDR3 length is 13 residues. Per germline, CDR1 SGHRS and CDR2 YFSETQ. V was pared by 3 bases and J by 1 base, with 7 bases between. The protocol was immunoSEQ multiplex PCR, while the TCRdb copy is restricted to in-frame clones and leaves out a portion. Among 130,000 or so clones listed, roughly 94% were seen once. Sequenced input: PBMCs. This sequence was found in a man aged 55 to 70 with colorectal cancer. J is TRBJ1-1 and V is TRBV5-1, with D tentatively TRBD1 (6 bases). The CDR3 bases are TGCGCCAGCAGCTCGGGACAGAACACTGAAGCTTTCTTT. Protein: CASSSGQNTEAFF.